This TCR beta chain stems from a study of T cell responses to AZD1222 COVID-19 vaccine. Whole-study context: Analyses pooled second doses at about 4 or about 12 weeks.

Findings and caveats of the study: None of the repertoires were sampled until the peak T cell response had passed. Spike as a whole was targeted by vaccine-associated CD4 TCRs, dominant at 160-218 and 743-854. Clonal diversity may have been underestimated, and the donors were mostly white British, with more females than males.

Clones were sequenced by immunoSEQ multiplex PCR, and TCRdb holds only the in-frame ones, with some missing. This table has about 170,000 clones, roughly 92% appearing once. The V gene lost 2 bases and the J gene lost 1 base, with 10 bases spanning the gap. The CDR3 runs to 15 residues. From germline, CDR1 is LNHDA and CDR2 SQIVND (reference sequence). Concerning this clone itself: Its antigen is currently unknown.

The source of this sequence is an adult in good health. The sample here was peripheral blood, taken on day 0 of AZD1222 vaccination. The chain employs TRBV19 and TRBJ2-3; possibly TRBD2 for D (6 bases). CDR3 residues: CASSIPGGGTDTQYF. Here the CDR3 DNA reads TGTGCCAGTAGTATACCCGGGGGTGGCACAGATACGCAGTATTTT.